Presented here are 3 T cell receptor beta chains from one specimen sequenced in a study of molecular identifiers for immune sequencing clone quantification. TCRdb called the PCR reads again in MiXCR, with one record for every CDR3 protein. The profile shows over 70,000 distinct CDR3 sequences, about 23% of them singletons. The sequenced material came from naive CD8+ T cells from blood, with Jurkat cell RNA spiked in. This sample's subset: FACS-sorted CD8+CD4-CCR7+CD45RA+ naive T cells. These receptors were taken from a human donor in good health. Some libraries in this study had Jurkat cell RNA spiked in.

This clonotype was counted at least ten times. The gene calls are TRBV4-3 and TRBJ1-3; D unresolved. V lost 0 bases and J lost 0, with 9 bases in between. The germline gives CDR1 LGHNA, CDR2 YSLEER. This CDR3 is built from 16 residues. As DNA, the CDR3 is TGCGCCAGCAGCCAAGATTACGATAACTCTGGAAACACCATATATTTT. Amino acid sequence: CASSQDYDNSGNTIYF.

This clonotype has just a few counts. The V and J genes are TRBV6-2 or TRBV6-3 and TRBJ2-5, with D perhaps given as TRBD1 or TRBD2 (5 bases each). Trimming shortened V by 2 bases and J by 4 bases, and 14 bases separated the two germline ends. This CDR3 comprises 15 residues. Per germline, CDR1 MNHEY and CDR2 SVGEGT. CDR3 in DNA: TGTGCCAGCAGTTACGCTTCTGGGGGTCTAGAGACCCAGTACTTC. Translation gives CASSYASGGLETQYF.

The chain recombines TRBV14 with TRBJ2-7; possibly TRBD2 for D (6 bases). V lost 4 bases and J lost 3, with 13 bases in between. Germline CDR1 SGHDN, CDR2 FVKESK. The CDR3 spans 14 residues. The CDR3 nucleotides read TGTGCCAGCAGCCTGGGACCCGGGGGCTACGAGCAGTACTTC. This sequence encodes CASSLGPGGYEQYF.